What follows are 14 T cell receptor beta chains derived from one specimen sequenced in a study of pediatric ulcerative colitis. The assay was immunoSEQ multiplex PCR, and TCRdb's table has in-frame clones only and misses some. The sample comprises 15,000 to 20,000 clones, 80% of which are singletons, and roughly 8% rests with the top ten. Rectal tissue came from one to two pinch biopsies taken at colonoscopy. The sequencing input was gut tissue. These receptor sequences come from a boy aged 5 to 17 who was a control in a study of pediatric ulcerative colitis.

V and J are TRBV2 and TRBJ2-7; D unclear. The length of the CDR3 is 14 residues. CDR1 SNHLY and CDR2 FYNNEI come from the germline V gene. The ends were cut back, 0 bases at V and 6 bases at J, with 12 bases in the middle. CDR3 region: CASSEARQVFEQYF. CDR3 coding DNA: TGTGCCAGCAGTGAAGCGCGGCAGGTCTTCGAGCAGTACTTC. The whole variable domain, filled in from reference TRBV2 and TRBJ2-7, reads EPEVTQTPSHQVTQMGQEVILRCVPISNHLYFYWYRQILGQKVEFLVSFYNNEISEKSEIFDDQFSVERPDGSNFTLKIRSTKLEDSAMYFCASSEARQVFEQYFGPGTRLTVT.

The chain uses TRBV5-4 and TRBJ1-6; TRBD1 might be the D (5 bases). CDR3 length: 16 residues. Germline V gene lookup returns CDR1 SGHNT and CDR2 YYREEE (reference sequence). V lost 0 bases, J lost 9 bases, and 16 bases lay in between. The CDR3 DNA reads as TGTGCCAGCAGCTTGGAGCAGGGTAGTTTGGGTTCACCCCTCCACTTT. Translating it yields CASSLEQGSLGSPLHF.

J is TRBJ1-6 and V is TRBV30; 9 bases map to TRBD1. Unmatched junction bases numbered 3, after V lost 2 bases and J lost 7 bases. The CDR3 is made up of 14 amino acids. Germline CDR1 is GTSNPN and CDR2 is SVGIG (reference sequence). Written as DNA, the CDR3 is TGTGCCTGGAGTTCCGGACAGGGGAATTCACCCCTCCACTTT. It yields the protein CAWSSGQGNSPLHF.

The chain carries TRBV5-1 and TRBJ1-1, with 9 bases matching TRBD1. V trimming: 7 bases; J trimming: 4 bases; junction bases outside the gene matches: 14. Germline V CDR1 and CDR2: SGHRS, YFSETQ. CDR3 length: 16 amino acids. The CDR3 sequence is CASPGQGTSSGTEAFF. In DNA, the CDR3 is TGCGCCAGCCCGGGACAGGGAACTTCCTCCGGCACTGAAGCTTTCTTT. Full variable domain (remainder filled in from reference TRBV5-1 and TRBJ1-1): KAGVTQTPRYLIKTRGQQVTLSCSPISGHRSVSWYQQTPGQGLQFLFEYFSETQRNKGNFPGRFSGRQFSNSRSEMNVSTLELGDSALYLCASPGQGTSSGTEAFFGQGTRLTVV.

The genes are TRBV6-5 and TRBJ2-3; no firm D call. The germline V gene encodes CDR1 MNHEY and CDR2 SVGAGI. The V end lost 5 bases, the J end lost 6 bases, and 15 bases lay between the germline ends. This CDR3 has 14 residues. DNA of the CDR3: TGTGCCAGCAGTAGAAGGGAACCGATTGATACGCAGTATTTT. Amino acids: CASSRREPIDTQYF.

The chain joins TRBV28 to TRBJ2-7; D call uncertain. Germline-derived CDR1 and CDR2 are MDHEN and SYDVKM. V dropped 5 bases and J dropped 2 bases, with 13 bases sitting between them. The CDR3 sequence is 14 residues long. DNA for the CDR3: TGTGCCAGCAGTCTACCCGACGGAGCCTACGAGCAGTACTTC. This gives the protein CASSLPDGAYEQYF.

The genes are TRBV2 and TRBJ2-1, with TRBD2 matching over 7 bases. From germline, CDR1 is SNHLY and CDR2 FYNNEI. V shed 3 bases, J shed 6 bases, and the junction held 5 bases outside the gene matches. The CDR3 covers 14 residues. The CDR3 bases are TGTGCCAGCAGTGATTTGACTAGCATCAATGAGCAGTTCTTC. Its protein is CASSDLTSINEQFF.

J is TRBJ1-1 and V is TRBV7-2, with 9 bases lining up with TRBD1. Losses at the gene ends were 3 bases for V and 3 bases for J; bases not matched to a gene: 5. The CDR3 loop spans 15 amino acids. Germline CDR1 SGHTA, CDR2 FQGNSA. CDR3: CASSFGGQGYTEAFF. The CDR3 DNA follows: TGTGCCAGCAGCTTTGGGGGACAGGGTTACACTGAAGCTTTCTTT.

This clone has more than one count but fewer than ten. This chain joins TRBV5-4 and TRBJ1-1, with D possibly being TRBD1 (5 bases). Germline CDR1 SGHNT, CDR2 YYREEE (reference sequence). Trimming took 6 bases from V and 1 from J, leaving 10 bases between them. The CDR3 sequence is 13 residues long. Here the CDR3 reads CASIGTGNTEAFF. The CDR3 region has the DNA TGTGCCAGCATCGGGACGGGGAACACTGAAGCTTTCTTT. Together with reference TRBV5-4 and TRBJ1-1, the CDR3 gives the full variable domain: ETGVTQSPTHLIKTRGQQVTLRCSSQSGHNTVSWYQQALGQGPQFIFQYYREEENGRGNFPPRFSGLQFPNYSSELNVNALELDDSALYLCASIGTGNTEAFFGQGTRLTVV.

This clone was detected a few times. The chain's CDR3 is CASSQPGELFF. CDR3 nucleotide sequence: TGTGCCAGCAGCCAACCCGGGGAGCTGTTTTTT. V usage is TRBV13 and J usage is TRBJ2-2; D uncertain. Germline CDR1 and CDR2: PRHDT and FYEKMQ (reference sequence). V shed 5 bases and J shed 6 bases, with 4 bases lying between them. The CDR3 spans 11 residues.

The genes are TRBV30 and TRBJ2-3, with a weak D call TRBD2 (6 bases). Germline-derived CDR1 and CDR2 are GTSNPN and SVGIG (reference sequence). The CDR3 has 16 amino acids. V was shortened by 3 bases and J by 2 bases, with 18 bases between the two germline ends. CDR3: CAWRGRGSPATDTQYF. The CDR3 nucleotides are TGTGCCTGGAGGGGACGGGGGTCCCCGGCCACAGATACGCAGTATTTT. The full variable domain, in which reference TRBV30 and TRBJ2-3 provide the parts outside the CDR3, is SQTIHQWPATLVQPVGSPLSLECTVEGTSNPNLYWYRQAAGRGLQLLFYSVGIGQISSEVPQNLSASRPQDRQFILSSKKLLLSDSGFYLCAWRGRGSPATDTQYFGPGTRLTVL.

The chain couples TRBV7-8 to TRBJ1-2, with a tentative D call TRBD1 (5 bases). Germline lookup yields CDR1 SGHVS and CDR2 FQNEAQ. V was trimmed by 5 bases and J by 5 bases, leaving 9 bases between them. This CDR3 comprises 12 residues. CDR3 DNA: TGTGCCAGCAGCGATCAGGGTTATGGCTACACCTTC. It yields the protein CASSDQGYGYTF.

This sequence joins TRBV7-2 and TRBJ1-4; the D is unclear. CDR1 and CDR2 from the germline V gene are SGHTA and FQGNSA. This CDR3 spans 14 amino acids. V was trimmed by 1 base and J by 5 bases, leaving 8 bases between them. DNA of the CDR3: TGTGCCAGCAGCTTAGGGCGACGAAATGAAAAACTGTTTTTT. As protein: CASSLGRRNEKLFF. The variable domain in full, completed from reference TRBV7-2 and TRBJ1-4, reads GAGVSQSPSNKVTEKGKDVELRCDPISGHTALYWYRQSLGQGLEFLIYFQGNSAPDKSGLPSDRFSAERTGGSVSTLTIQRTQQEDSAVYLCASSLGRRNEKLFFGSGTQLSVL.

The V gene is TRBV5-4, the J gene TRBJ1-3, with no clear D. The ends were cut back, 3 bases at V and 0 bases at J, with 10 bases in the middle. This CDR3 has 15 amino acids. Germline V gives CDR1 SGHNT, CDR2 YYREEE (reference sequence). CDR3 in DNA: TGTGCCAGCAGCTCCGGTCAAGACTCTGGAAACACCATATATTTT. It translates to CASSSGQDSGNTIYF.